This T cell receptor (beta chain) was sequenced during a study of T cell responses to AZD1222 COVID-19 vaccine. CDR3 size: 14 residues. Germline loops: CDR1 LGHDT, CDR2 YNNKEL (reference sequence). The V end was cut by 1 base, the J end by 3 bases, with 6 bases between. Only one count was recorded for this clone. Its target is not known. Study results and limitations: AZD1222 recipients seropositive at baseline numbered only 5 to 7. With dominance at 160-218 and 743-854, vaccine-associated CD4 TCRs spanned spike.

The protocol was immunoSEQ multiplex PCR, while the TCRdb copy is restricted to in-frame clones and leaves out a portion. The table shows about 120,000 clones, with around 94% occurring only once. Sequenced here: peripheral blood, sampled on day 0 of AZD1222 vaccination. The clonotype originates from an adult in good health. The chain employs TRBV3-1 (or the pseudogene TRBV3-2) and TRBJ2-2, with D unclear. Here the CDR3 reads CASSQVTHTGELFF. The CDR3 DNA reads as TGTGCCAGCAGCCAAGTTACCCACACCGGGGAGCTGTTTTTT.